Below are 28 T cell receptor beta chains sequenced from a single sample in a study of identical twins. A single record per CDR3 protein comes from TCRdb applying MiXCR to the 5' RACE reads. The data show about 900,000 distinct CDR3 sequences, approximately 13% seen once. These data were also reused for a study on yellow fever vaccine responses in identical twins.

Sequencing input: PBMCs. The receptors stem from a woman aged 18-29 years in good health.

This clonotype appeared many times. The chain couples TRBV2 to TRBJ2-1; D perhaps matches TRBD1 (5 bases). V shed 7 bases and J shed 7 bases, with 5 bases lying between them. The CDR3 length is 10 residues. The germline CDR1 and CDR2 sequences are SNHLY and FYNNEI. CDR3 protein: CASTGNEQFF. The CDR3 DNA reads as TGTGCCAGCACAGGGAATGAGCAGTTCTTC.

The J gene is TRBJ2-1, the V gene TRBV2; unclear D gene. Looked up from germline, CDR1 is SNHLY and CDR2 is FYNNEI. Trimming removed 7 bases at V and 6 bases at J, with 28 bases between. CDR3 size: 18 residues. For the CDR3, the DNA is TGTGCCAGCAACCTCGTTTCCCTGCTCGGGTCCGTCGTCAATGAGCAGTTCTTC. Translating it yields CASNLVSLLGSVVNEQFF.

This clonotype has ten or more counts. The CDR3 nucleotides read TGTGCCAGCAGCCAAGATGGACAGGGTAACACTGAAGCTTTCTTT. Residues: CASSQDGQGNTEAFF. This chain connects TRBV3-1 to TRBJ1-1, with 8 bases identical to TRBD1. V shed 0 bases and J 2 bases; nucleotides not matched to a gene: 2. Germline V gene lookup returns CDR1 LGHDT and CDR2 YNNKEL (reference sequence). The CDR3 totals 15 residues. Based on the CDR3 plus reference TRBV3-1 and TRBJ1-1, the full variable domain is DTAVSQTPKYLVTQMGNDKSIKCEQNLGHDTMYWYKQDSKKFLKIMFSYNNKELIINETVPNRFSPKSPDKAHLNLHINSLELGDSAVYFCASSQDGQGNTEAFFGQGTRLTVV.

This clonotype appeared a few times. This rearrangement joins TRBV3-1 to TRBJ2-2, with no clear D. V was clipped by 0 bases and J by 10 bases, with 12 bases between them. The CDR3 is made up of 14 amino acids. CDR1 is LGHDT, CDR2 YNNKEL, per germline (reference sequence). The CDR3 DNA reads as TGTGCCAGCAGCCAAGACGGTCTAAGTTTGGAGCTGTTTTTT. Translating it yields CASSQDGLSLELFF. The full variable domain, in which reference TRBV3-1 and TRBJ2-2 provide the parts outside the CDR3, is DTAVSQTPKYLVTQMGNDKSIKCEQNLGHDTMYWYKQDSKKFLKIMFSYNNKELIINETVPNRFSPKSPDKAHLNLHINSLELGDSAVYFCASSQDGLSLELFFGEGSRLTVL.

This clonotype was observed at least ten times. The chain is built from TRBV12-3 or TRBV12-4 and TRBJ2-3; D is perhaps TRBD1 (5 bases). V lost 5 bases, J lost 5 bases, and 17 bases lay in between. The CDR3 is made up of 15 amino acids. CDR3 nucleotide sequence: TGTGCCAGCAGTCTCTCTCCTCAGGGTGGAGATACGCAGTATTTT. It specifies CASSLSPQGGDTQYF.

The table lists this clonotype with a few counts. This rearrangement joins TRBV7-9 to TRBJ2-2; 7 bases match TRBD1. Germline CDR1 is SEHNR and CDR2 is FQNEAQ (reference sequence). The CDR3 is made up of 15 amino acids. Unmatched junction bases numbered 3, after V lost 5 bases and J lost 0 bases. The CDR3, as DNA: TGTGCCAGCAGCACGACAGGGCCGAACACCGGGGAGCTGTTTTTT. Its translation: CASSTTGPNTGELFF.

The chain carries TRBV28 and TRBJ1-1; the match to TRBD1 covers 8 bases. The J segment lost 3 bases and the V segment lost 9 bases, leaving 12 bases of the junction unmatched. Germline CDR1 is MDHEN and CDR2 is SYDVKM. The length of the CDR3 is 15 residues. The CDR3 loop is CASPRGGTGDTEAFF. The CDR3 DNA sequence: TGTGCCAGTCCTCGAGGAGGGACAGGAGACACTGAAGCTTTCTTT.

The chain joins TRBV12-3 or TRBV12-4 to TRBJ2-2; 10 positions agree with TRBD2. The J segment lost 4 bases and the V segment lost 3 bases, leaving 2 bases of the junction unmatched. The CDR3 totals 15 residues. Here the CDR3 DNA reads TGTGCCAGCAGTTTGACTAGCGGGTTCACCGGGGAGCTGTTTTTT. Residues: CASSLTSGFTGELFF.

In this sample, this clonotype turned up a few times. The chain joins TRBV6-5 to TRBJ2-1, with a possible D match to TRBD1 (6 bases). The V and J ends lost 2 bases and 10 bases respectively, with 12 bases between them. Germline CDR1 reads MNHEY; CDR2 reads SVGAGI. There are 13 residues in the CDR3. The CDR3 nucleotides read TGTGCCAGCAGTTACATCCGAGGACAGGAGCAGTTCTTC. The encoded protein is CASSYIRGQEQFF.

The CDR3 loop reads CSARDPTGVNEQFF. The CDR3 nucleotides read TGCAGTGCTAGAGATCCCACAGGGGTAAATGAGCAGTTCTTC. V gene TRBV20-1 combines with J gene TRBJ2-1; 7 bases map to TRBD1. CDR3 length equals 14 residues. Trimming took 0 bases from V and 7 from J; bases not matched to a gene: 6. CDR1 and CDR2 from the germline V gene are DFQATT and SNEGSKA (reference sequence).

The chain links TRBV5-1 to TRBJ2-3; D is perhaps TRBD1 or TRBD2 (6 bases each). CDR3 length: 16 residues. The V end lost 1 base, the J end lost 1 base, and 13 bases lay between the germline ends. The germline V gene has CDR1 SGHRS and CDR2 YFSETQ. The CDR3 region is CASSLMGGIGTDTQYF. DNA for the CDR3: TGCGCCAGCAGCTTGATGGGGGGCATAGGCACAGATACGCAGTATTTT. The whole variable domain, remainder taken from reference TRBV5-1 and TRBJ2-3, is KAGVTQTPRYLIKTRGQQVTLSCSPISGHRSVSWYQQTPGQGLQFLFEYFSETQRNKGNFPGRFSGRQFSNSRSEMNVSTLELGDSALYLCASSLMGGIGTDTQYFGPGTRLTVL.

This clonotype was counted ten times or more. J is TRBJ2-4 and V is TRBV20-1, with a weak D call TRBD2 (6 bases). This CDR3 spans 16 amino acids. CDR1 is DFQATT, CDR2 SNEGSKA, per germline (reference sequence). V dropped 3 bases and J dropped 1 base, with 16 bases sitting between them. This CDR3 is CSASEAVAEAKNIQYF. DNA for the CDR3: TGCAGTGCTAGCGAGGCAGTAGCGGAGGCCAAAAACATTCAGTACTTC.

V is TRBV3-1 and J is TRBJ1-1; 12 nucleotides line up with TRBD1. Germline V gene lookup returns CDR1 LGHDT and CDR2 YNNKEL (reference sequence). The junction had 13 bases not matched to a gene; V was cut back by 3 bases and J by 11 bases. The length of the CDR3 is 16 residues. In DNA form, the CDR3 reads TGTGCCAGCAGCCAGGGGACAGGGGGCTCCCTTGGGTACGCTTTCTTT. Translated: CASSQGTGGSLGYAFF.

This clonotype was seen only a few times. The rearrangement links TRBV4-2 to TRBJ1-3; the D is unclear. The CDR3 has 16 residues. Per the germline V gene, CDR1 is LGHNA and CDR2 is YNFKEQ. V was cut by 1 base and J by 6 bases, with 16 bases left in between. The CDR3 spells CASSQGLLLQENTIYF. Here the CDR3 DNA reads TGTGCCAGCAGCCAAGGGCTTCTCCTCCAGGAAAACACCATATATTTT.

The rearrangement joins TRBV29-1 to TRBJ1-2, with D tentatively TRBD1 (6 bases). Trimming shortened V by 2 bases and J by 9 bases, and 13 bases separated the two germline ends. This CDR3 is 12 amino acids long. Germline V gene sequence: CDR1 SQVTM, CDR2 ANQGSEA. The CDR3 region is CSVEQQGRSYTF. CDR3 in DNA: TGCAGCGTTGAACAACAGGGACGGAGCTACACCTTC. The complete variable domain, with remaining parts taken from reference TRBV29-1 and TRBJ1-2, reads SAVISQKPSRDICQRGTSLTIQCQVDSQVTMMFWYRQQPGQSLTLIATANQGSEATYESGFVIDKFPISRPNLTFSTLTVSNMSPEDSSIYLCSVEQQGRSYTFGSGTRLTVV.

V is TRBV7-9 and J is TRBJ2-1; weak D call: TRBD2 (5 bases). Germline values: CDR1 SEHNR, CDR2 FQNEAQ (reference sequence). This CDR3 contains 14 residues. V was pared by 4 bases and J by 9 bases, with 16 bases between. This CDR3 reads CASSSLEALGEQFF. For the CDR3, the DNA is TGTGCCAGCAGCTCACTAGAAGCCTTGGGTGAGCAGTTCTTC.

The table lists this clonotype with many counts. The rearrangement uses TRBV20-1 and TRBJ1-5; no definite D call. Trimming pared 3 bases from V and 4 bases from J, leaving 10 bases between. Germline CDR1 reads DFQATT; CDR2 reads SNEGSKA (reference sequence). The CDR3 loop spans 13 amino acids. The CDR3 region is CSASDGGNQPQHF. CDR3 DNA: TGCAGTGCTAGTGACGGCGGGAATCAGCCCCAGCATTTT.

This clonotype was seen repeatedly, ten times or more. The rearrangement uses TRBV7-9 and TRBJ1-4; 7 bases match TRBD1. V shed 5 bases, J shed 5 bases, and the junction held 8 bases outside the gene matches. The CDR3 consists of 15 residues. Germline loops: CDR1 SEHNR, CDR2 FQNEAQ (reference sequence). The CDR3 coding sequence is TGTGCCAGCAGCACCACGACAGGGATAAATGAAAAACTGTTTTTT. It encodes CASSTTTGINEKLFF.

This clonotype was seen ten or more times. This chain joins TRBV20-1 and TRBJ2-1; weak D call: TRBD1 (6 bases). The CDR3 runs to 16 residues. Germline values: CDR1 DFQATT, CDR2 SNEGSKA (reference sequence). Trimming took 1 base from V and 0 from J, leaving 13 bases between them. CDR3 nucleotide sequence: TGCAGTGCTAGAGGGGGACATGAGCTCTCCTACAATGAGCAGTTCTTC. This codes for CSARGGHELSYNEQFF.

This clonotype was found a few times. CDR3: CASSPEGRGDQPQHF. As DNA, the CDR3 is TGCGCCAGCAGCCCCGAGGGCAGGGGCGATCAGCCCCAGCATTTT. J is TRBJ1-5 and V is TRBV5-1; D is possibly TRBD1 (6 bases). CDR1 and CDR2 from the germline V gene are SGHRS and YFSETQ. Trimming pared 4 bases from V and 5 bases from J, leaving 16 bases between. The CDR3 has 15 amino acids.

The rearrangement links TRBV5-1 to TRBJ1-1; D not resolved. The CDR3 covers 14 residues. V shed 5 bases and J shed 0 bases, with 11 bases lying between them. CDR1 is SGHRS, CDR2 YFSETQ, per germline. The chain's CDR3 is CASRETDLNTEAFF. In DNA, the CDR3 is TGCGCCAGCAGGGAGACGGATTTGAACACTGAAGCTTTCTTT.

This clonotype turned up a few times. CDR3 region: CASRLAGGPIVPDEQFF. In DNA form, the CDR3 reads TGTGCCAGCAGGTTAGCGGGAGGGCCGATCGTGCCGGATGAGCAGTTCTTC. The chain is built from TRBV6-5 and TRBJ2-1; TRBD2 aligns across 11 bases. Trimming at V came to 6 bases and at J to 8 bases, leaving 15 bases not matched to a gene. From germline, CDR1 is MNHEY and CDR2 SVGAGI. This CDR3 comprises 17 residues.

The V and J genes are TRBV7-4 and TRBJ2-7; D gene ambiguous. The CDR3 has 15 amino acids. Germline V gene sequence: CDR1 SGHVT, CDR2 SQSDAQ. Trimming shortened V by 1 base and J by 6 bases, and 16 bases separated the two germline ends. The CDR3 loop reads CASSLDGQPAIEQYV. CDR3 bases: TGTGCCAGCAGCTTAGACGGGCAACCCGCTATCGAGCAGTACGTC.

The chain has TRBV5-6 and TRBJ2-7; D is ambiguous. This CDR3 has 15 residues. The germline V gene encodes CDR1 SGHDT and CDR2 YYEEEE. The germline V and J ends were trimmed by 4 bases and 1 base, with 15 bases remaining between them. The chain's CDR3 is CASSPRLFLSYEQYF. The CDR3 DNA sequence: TGTGCCAGCAGCCCGCGACTTTTTCTGTCCTACGAGCAGTACTTC.

The CDR3 loop is CASSLAPGQGAWEQYF. CDR3 DNA: TGTGCCAGCAGCTTAGCCCCAGGACAGGGGGCCTGGGAGCAGTACTTC. The chain combines TRBV7-9 with TRBJ2-7, with 11 bases fitting TRBD1. The CDR3 is 16 amino acids. Trimming at V came to 0 bases and at J to 7 bases, leaving 8 bases not matched to a gene. Germline V gives CDR1 SEHNR, CDR2 FQNEAQ (reference sequence). Together with reference TRBV7-9 and TRBJ2-7, the CDR3 gives the full variable domain: DTGVSQNPRHKITKRGQNVTFRCDPISEHNRLYWYRQTLGQGPEFLTYFQNEAQLEKSRLLSDRFSAERPKGSFSTLEIQRTEQGDSAMYLCASSLAPGQGAWEQYFGPGTRLTVT.

This clonotype was counted a few times. The rearrangement links TRBV6-5 to TRBJ2-1; possibly TRBD2 for D (5 bases). This CDR3 has 17 amino acids. The germline V and J ends were trimmed by 2 bases and 2 bases, with 16 bases remaining between them. Germline V gene lookup returns CDR1 MNHEY and CDR2 SVGAGI. In DNA, the CDR3 is TGTGCCAGCAGTTACGATTTGAGCGGTTTTACCTACAATGAGCAGTTCTTC. The encoded protein is CASSYDLSGFTYNEQFF.

The table lists this clonotype with many counts. The gene calls are TRBV24-1 and TRBJ1-5; a possible D gene is TRBD1 (5 bases). Trimming stripped 1 base from V and 5 bases from J, with 14 bases between. The CDR3 length is 16 residues. From germline, CDR1 is KGHDR and CDR2 SFDVKD. CDR3 DNA sequence: TGTGCCACCAGTGATTTTCAGGGAGACGGGTATCAGCCCCAGCATTTT. It translates to CATSDFQGDGYQPQHF.

This clonotype was seen only a few times. The J gene is TRBJ2-1, the V gene TRBV7-9; either TRBD1 or TRBD2 may fit D (5 bases each). The CDR3 extends over 15 amino acids. V lost 5 bases, J lost 6 bases, and 17 bases lay in between. CDR1 and CDR2 (germline): SEHNR, FQNEAQ (reference sequence). In DNA form, the CDR3 reads TGTGCCAGCAGCCACCCCGGGACGACCATCAATGAGCAGTTCTTC. Translation gives CASSHPGTTINEQFF.